This TCR beta chain came from a study of blood T cell repertoires in COVID-19. Trimming shortened V by 5 bases and J by 1 base, and 6 bases separated the two germline ends. In germline, CDR1 is SQVTM, CDR2 ANQGSEA. The CDR3 spans 12 residues. Produced via immunoSEQ multiplex PCR; TCRdb's table is partial and in-frame only. Among about 94,000 clones listed, about four fifths were seen once. The TCR comes from a man in his fifties or sixties with acute or convalescent COVID-19. The sample comprised peripheral blood. The V gene is TRBV29-1, the J gene TRBJ1-5, with D unclear. Here the CDR3 reads CSVQASNQPQHF. DNA for the CDR3: TGCAGCGTTCAGGCGAGCAATCAGCCCCAGCATTTT.